The clone carrying this T cell receptor beta chain was detected only a few times. CDR3 length: 18 amino acids. The ends lost 0 bases at V and 0 bases at J; junction bases unmatched: 9. CDR1 DFQATT and CDR2 SNEGSKA come from the germline V gene (reference sequence). These data come from a study of blood T cells in healthy people across ages. A J-beta primer mix and a sample-barcoded 5' primer were used in a second PCR of roughly 7 to 12 cycles. Using its own MiXCR run on the 5' RACE reads, TCRdb lists one record per CDR3 protein. The sample lists around 790,000 distinct CDR3 sequences; 40% to 50% were seen once.

Sequenced input: blood. The chain employs TRBV20-1 and TRBJ2-1, with 9 bases identical to TRBD2. This receptor was taken from a man aged 60-69 years in good health. In DNA, the CDR3 is TGCAGTGCTAGAGATCGGCGGAGCGGGGGGTCCTCCTACAATGAGCAGTTCTTC. Translation: CSARDRRSGGSSYNEQFF.